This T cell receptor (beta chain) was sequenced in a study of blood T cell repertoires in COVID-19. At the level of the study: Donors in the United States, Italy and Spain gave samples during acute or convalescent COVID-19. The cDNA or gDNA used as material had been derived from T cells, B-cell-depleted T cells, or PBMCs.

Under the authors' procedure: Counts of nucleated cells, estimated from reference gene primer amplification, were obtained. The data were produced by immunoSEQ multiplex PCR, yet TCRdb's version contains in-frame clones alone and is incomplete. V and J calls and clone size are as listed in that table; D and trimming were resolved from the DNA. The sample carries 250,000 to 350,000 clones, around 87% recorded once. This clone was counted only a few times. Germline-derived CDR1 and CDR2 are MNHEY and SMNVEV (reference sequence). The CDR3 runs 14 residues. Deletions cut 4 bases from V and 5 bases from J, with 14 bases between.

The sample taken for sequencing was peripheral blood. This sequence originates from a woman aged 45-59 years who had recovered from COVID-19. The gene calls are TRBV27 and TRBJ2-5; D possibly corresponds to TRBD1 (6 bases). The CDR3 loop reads CASSSPSRGETQYF. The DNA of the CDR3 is TGTGCCAGCAGTTCCCCCTCGAGGGGGGAGACCCAGTACTTC.